This T cell receptor (beta chain) was captured in a study of T cell repertoires in cytomegalovirus infection. As for the study in general: Shared public TCR beta signatures pointed to both CMV infection and a matching HLA type.

The CDR3 contains 17 residues. The junction had 8 bases not matched to a gene; V was cut back by 0 bases and J by 5 bases. Study-wide points: HLA-C-restricted CMV-specific TCR beta clonotypes were dominant in the ex vivo response.

Ten or more counts support this clonotype. Its antigen is still unknown. TCRdb called the reads again in MiXCR, with one record for every CDR3 protein. The sample shows more than 85,000 distinct CDR3 sequences, 15% to 20% of them seen only once. The sequencing sample was made of PBMCs. This TCR came from a human donor in good health (CMV status not recorded). Some clones in this sample may be carry-over from other donors' samples. The chain carries TRBV23-1 and TRBJ2-7; 12 nucleotides match TRBD1. TRBV23-1 is noted as an ORF with a role that remains uncertain. CDR3 residues: CASSQSPWDRGPHEQYF. The CDR3 region has the DNA TGCGCCAGCAGTCAATCACCCTGGGACAGGGGGCCCCACGAGCAGTACTTC.